This is a list of T cell receptor beta chains from one sample in a study of Ad26.COV2.S vaccination and SARS-CoV-2 variants. The method was immunoSEQ multiplex PCR; TCRdb's version includes in-frame clones alone and lacks a portion of them. The data contain some 350,000 clones, around 90% of them singletons. The starting material was peripheral blood, obtained after recovery from COVID-19. Receptors originate from a human donor who had recovered from COVID-19. The CDR3 runs from the conserved cysteine through the conserved F or W. Each record gives: D gene, J gene, V gene, clone size, CDR3 protein, CDR3 DNA. D genes are given only for firm matches. Where a row states a size, it is once, few, many or the class of an expanded clone; other rows omit it.

TRBD2 | TRBJ2-5 | TRBV15 | NA | CATSKLAGEETQYF | TGTGCCACCAGCAAACTAGCGGGGGAAGAGACCCAGTACTTC
TRBD2 | TRBJ2-5 | TRBV2 | NA | CASSLGLAGTETQYF | TGTGCCAGCAGTCTCGGACTAGCGGGGACAGAGACCCAGTACTTC
NA | TRBJ2-7 | TRBV27 | NA | CASRPFLSSYEQYF | TGTGCCAGCAGACCTTTCTTGAGCTCCTACGAGCAGTACTTC
NA | TRBJ1-5 | TRBV27 | NA | CASSFRGSYNQPQHF | TGTGCCAGCAGTTTTCGCGGGAGTTACAATCAGCCCCAGCATTTT
NA | TRBJ2-3 | TRBV11-3 | NA | CASSLNSGDTQYF | TGTGCCAGCAGCTTAAATAGCGGCGATACGCAGTATTTT
TRBD2 | TRBJ2-7 | TRBV2 | NA | CASSDSGGREQYF | TGTGCCAGCAGTGATTCGGGGGGTCGCGAGCAGTACTTC
NA | TRBJ1-1 | TRBV7-9 | NA | CASSLPRGGRAGGTEAFF | TGTGCCAGCAGCTTACCTCGCGGGGGCCGGGCCGGGGGCACTGAAGCTTTCTTT
NA | TRBJ1-3 | TRBV11-3 | NA | CASSLGPGSGNTIYF | TGTGCCAGCAGCTTAGGTCCCGGTTCTGGAAACACCATATATTTT
TRBD1 | TRBJ2-5 | TRBV6-1 | NA | CASRKGQGGKTQYF | TGTGCCAGCAGAAAGGGACAGGGGGGAAAGACCCAGTACTTC
NA | TRBJ1-2 | TRBV6-5 | NA | CASRLDSLGGYTF | TGTGCCAGCAGACTCGACAGTCTCGGCGGCTACACCTTC
TRBD1 | TRBJ2-7 | TRBV13 | NA | CASSSSWDRVTYEQYF | TGTGCCAGCAGCTCCTCGTGGGACAGGGTAACCTACGAGCAGTACTTC
NA | TRBJ2-5 | TRBV6-5 | NA | CASTPDYSTETQYF | TGTGCCAGCACCCCCGACTATAGTACGGAGACCCAGTACTTC
TRBD1 | TRBJ1-1 | TRBV11-2 | NA | CASSLRQGNTEAFF | TGTGCCAGCAGCCTCCGACAGGGAAACACTGAAGCTTTCTTT
TRBD2 | TRBJ2-4 | TRBV3-1/TRBV3-2 | once | CASSQDGTSINIQYF | TGTGCCAGCAGCCAAGACGGGACTAGTATAAACATTCAGTACTTC
NA | TRBJ2-3 | TRBV5-6 | NA | CASSPNLRDTQYF | TGTGCCAGCAGCCCGAACTTGAGAGATACGCAGTATTTT
NA | TRBJ2-3 | TRBV10-3 | NA | CAIQAREVGTGTDTQYF | TGTGCCATCCAGGCCAGGGAGGTGGGTACTGGTACAGATACGCAGTATTTT
TRBD1 | TRBJ1-5 | TRBV7-9 | few | CASSLTGGQPQHF | TGTGCCAGCAGCTTGACAGGGGGACAGCCCCAGCATTTT
NA | TRBJ2-3 | TRBV20-1 | NA | CSASVVVGTDTQYF | TGCAGTGCTAGTGTTGTCGTGGGGACAGATACGCAGTATTTT
NA | TRBJ1-1 | TRBV5-1 | NA | CASSLGNGDTEAFF | TGCGCCAGCAGCTTGGGTAACGGGGACACTGAAGCTTTCTTT
NA | TRBJ2-3 | TRBV6-4 | NA | CASSLFEWADTQYF | TGTGCCAGCAGTTTATTTGAATGGGCAGATACGCAGTATTTT
NA | TRBJ2-3 | TRBV5-4 | NA | CASSTGPFTDTQYF | TGTGCCAGCAGCACAGGACCGTTCACAGATACGCAGTATTTT
NA | TRBJ2-5 | TRBV19 | NA | CASSLLSEGQETQYF | TGTGCCAGTAGTCTTCTTTCCGAAGGGCAAGAGACCCAGTACTTC
TRBD2 | TRBJ2-2 | TRBV12-5 | NA | CASRLAGVHGELFF | TGTGCTAGCCGACTAGCGGGGGTTCACGGGGAGCTGTTTTTT
NA | TRBJ1-2 | TRBV4-1 | NA | CASSQEVRENYGYTF | TGCGCCAGCAGCCAAGAGGTCAGGGAAAACTATGGCTACACCTTC
NA | TRBJ2-2 | TRBV24-1 | NA | CATGGRFTGELFF | TGTGCCACGGGCGGGCGGTTCACCGGGGAGCTGTTTTTT
TRBD1 | TRBJ1-2 | TRBV25-1 | once | CASRAGTGPLCF | TGTGCCAGCAGGGCCGGGACAGGGCCCCTTTGCTTC
TRBD2 | TRBJ2-1 | TRBV5-5 | NA | CASSLSGGENEQFF | TGTGCCAGCAGCTTGAGCGGGGGGGAGAATGAGCAGTTCTTC
NA | TRBJ2-1 | TRBV4-1 | NA | CASSEGGNEQFF | TGCGCCAGCAGCGAAGGGGGCAATGAGCAGTTCTTC
NA | TRBJ2-4 | TRBV6-2/TRBV6-3 | NA | CASSYGTIAKNIQYF | TGTGCCAGCAGTTACGGGACCATAGCCAAAAACATTCAGTACTTC
TRBD2 | TRBJ2-6 | TRBV11-2 | NA | CASSSREGPPTGANVLTF | TGTGCCAGCAGCTCACGGGAGGGCCCGCCAACTGGGGCCAACGTCCTGACTTTC
NA | TRBJ1-2 | TRBV9 | few | CASSVEDWAGYTF | TGTGCCAGCAGCGTAGAAGATTGGGCTGGCTACACCTTC
NA | TRBJ1-1 | TRBV6-5 | NA | CASSYWINDEAFF | TGTGCCAGCAGTTACTGGATTAACGACGAAGCTTTCTTT
NA | TRBJ1-2 | TRBV5-1 | NA | CASSLGRLHNYGYTF | TGCGCCAGCAGCTTGGGCAGGCTTCATAACTATGGCTACACCTTC
NA | TRBJ1-3 | TRBV9 | NA | CASSQDRLGGSGNTIYF | TGTGCCAGCAGCCAAGACAGGCTAGGGGGCTCTGGAAACACCATATATTTT
NA | TRBJ1-2 | TRBV5-5 | once | CASRAGAVSHYGYTF | TGTGCCAGCAGAGCAGGGGCAGTATCACACTATGGCTACACCTTC
NA | TRBJ2-3 | TRBV19 | NA | CASSVGSTTDTQYF | TGTGCCTCCTCCGTCGGCTCAACCACAGATACGCAGTATTTT
NA | TRBJ2-7 | TRBV27 | NA | CASTDGRAEQYF | TGTGCCAGCACCGATGGCCGGGCCGAGCAGTACTTC
TRBD1 | TRBJ1-4 | TRBV11-2 | NA | CASSPSLGTGMFF | TGTGCCAGCAGCCCCTCATTAGGGACAGGGATGTTTTTT
NA | TRBJ2-7 | TRBV25-1 | NA | CASSEQRKEQYF | TGTGCCAGCAGTGAACAGAGAAAGGAGCAGTACTTC
NA | TRBJ1-2 | TRBV12-3/TRBV12-4 | NA | CASNPGPGGYTF | TGTGCCAGCAACCCAGGGCCGGGAGGCTACACCTTC
NA | TRBJ1-6 | TRBV9 | NA | CASSVAQGANNSPLHF | TGTGCCAGCAGCGTAGCCCAGGGAGCTAATAATTCACCCCTCCACTTT